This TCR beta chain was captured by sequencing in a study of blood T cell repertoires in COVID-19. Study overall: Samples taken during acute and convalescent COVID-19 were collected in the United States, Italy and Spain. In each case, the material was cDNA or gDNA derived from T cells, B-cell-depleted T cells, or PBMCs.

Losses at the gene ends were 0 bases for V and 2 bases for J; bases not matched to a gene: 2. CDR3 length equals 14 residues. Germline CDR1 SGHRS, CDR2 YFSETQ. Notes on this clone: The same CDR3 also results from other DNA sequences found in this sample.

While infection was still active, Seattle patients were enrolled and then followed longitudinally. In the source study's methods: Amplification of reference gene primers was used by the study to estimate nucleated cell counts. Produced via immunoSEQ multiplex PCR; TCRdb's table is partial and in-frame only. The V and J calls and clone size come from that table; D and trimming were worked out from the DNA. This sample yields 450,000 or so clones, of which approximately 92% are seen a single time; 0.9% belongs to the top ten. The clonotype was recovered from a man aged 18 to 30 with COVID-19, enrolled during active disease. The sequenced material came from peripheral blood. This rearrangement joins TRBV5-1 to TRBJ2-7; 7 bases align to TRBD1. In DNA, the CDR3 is TGCGCCAGCAGCTTGGACAGGGGACCCTACGAGCAGTACTTC. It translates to CASSLDRGPYEQYF.